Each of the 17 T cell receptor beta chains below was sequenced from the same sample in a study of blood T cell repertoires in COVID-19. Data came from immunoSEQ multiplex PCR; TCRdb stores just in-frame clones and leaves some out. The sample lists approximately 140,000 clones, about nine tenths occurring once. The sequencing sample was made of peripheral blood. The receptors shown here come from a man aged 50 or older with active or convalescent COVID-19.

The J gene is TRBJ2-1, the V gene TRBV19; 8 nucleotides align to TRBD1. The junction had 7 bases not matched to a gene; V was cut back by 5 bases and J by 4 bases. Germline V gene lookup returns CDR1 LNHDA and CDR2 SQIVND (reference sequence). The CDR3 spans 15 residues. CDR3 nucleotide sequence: TGTGCCAGTAGTCCCACAGGGGGATCTTACAATGAGCAGTTCTTC. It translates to CASSPTGGSYNEQFF.

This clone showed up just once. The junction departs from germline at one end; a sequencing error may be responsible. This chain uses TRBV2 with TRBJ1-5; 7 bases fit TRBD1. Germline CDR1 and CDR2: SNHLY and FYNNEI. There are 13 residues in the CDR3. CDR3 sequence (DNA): TGTGCCAGCAACAGGGACAGCAACCAGCCCCAGCATTTT. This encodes CASNRDSNQPQHF.

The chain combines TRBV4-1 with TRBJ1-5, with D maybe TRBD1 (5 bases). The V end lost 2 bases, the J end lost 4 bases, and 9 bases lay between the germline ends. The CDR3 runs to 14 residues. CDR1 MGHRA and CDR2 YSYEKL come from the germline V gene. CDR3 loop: CASSQIGGNQPQHF. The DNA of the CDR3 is TGCGCCAGCAGCCAAATCGGGGGGAATCAGCCCCAGCATTTT.

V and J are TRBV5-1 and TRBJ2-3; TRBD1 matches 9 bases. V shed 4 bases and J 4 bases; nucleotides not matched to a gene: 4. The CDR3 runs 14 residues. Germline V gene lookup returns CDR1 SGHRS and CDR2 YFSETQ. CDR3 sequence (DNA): TGCGCCAGCAGCAAGGACAGGGGTGCAGATACGCAGTATTTT. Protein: CASSKDRGADTQYF. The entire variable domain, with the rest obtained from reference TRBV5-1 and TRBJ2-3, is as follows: KAGVTQTPRYLIKTRGQQVTLSCSPISGHRSVSWYQQTPGQGLQFLFEYFSETQRNKGNFPGRFSGRQFSNSRSEMNVSTLELGDSALYLCASSKDRGADTQYFGPGTRLTVL.

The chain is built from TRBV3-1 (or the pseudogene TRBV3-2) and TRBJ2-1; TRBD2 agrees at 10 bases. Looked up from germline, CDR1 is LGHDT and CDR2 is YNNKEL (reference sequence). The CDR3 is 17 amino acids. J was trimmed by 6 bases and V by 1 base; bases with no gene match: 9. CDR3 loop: CASSQAYSLAGVNEQFF. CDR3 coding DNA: TGTGCCAGCAGCCAAGCCTATAGTCTAGCGGGAGTCAATGAGCAGTTCTTC.

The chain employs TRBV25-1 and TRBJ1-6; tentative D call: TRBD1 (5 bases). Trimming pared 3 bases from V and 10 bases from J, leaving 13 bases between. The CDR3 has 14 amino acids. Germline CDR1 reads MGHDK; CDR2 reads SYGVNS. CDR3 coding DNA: TGTGCCAGCAGTGAGTGGCAGGGTGGCTCACCCCTCCACTTT. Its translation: CASSEWQGGSPLHF.

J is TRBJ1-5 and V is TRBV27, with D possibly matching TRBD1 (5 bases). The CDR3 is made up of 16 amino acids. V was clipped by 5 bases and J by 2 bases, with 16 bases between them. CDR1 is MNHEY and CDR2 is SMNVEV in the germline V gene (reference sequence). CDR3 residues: CASSATTESGNQPQHF. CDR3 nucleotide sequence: TGTGCCAGCAGTGCCACGACAGAGTCCGGCAATCAGCCCCAGCATTTT.

The CDR3 region is CASGADRAYTEAFF. The CDR3 coding sequence is TGTGCCAGCGGAGCGGACAGGGCATACACTGAAGCTTTCTTT. This sequence joins TRBV2 and TRBJ1-1; 8 bases align to TRBD1. The J segment lost 3 bases and the V segment lost 8 bases, leaving 8 bases of the junction unmatched. The CDR3 runs to 14 residues. From germline, CDR1 is SNHLY and CDR2 FYNNEI.

CDR3 coding DNA: TGTGCCAGCAGCTTGAGCGGGAGAGGTGAGCAGTTCTTC. Residues: CASSLSGRGEQFF. This chain joins TRBV11-3 and TRBJ2-1; 8 positions agree with TRBD2. This CDR3 is 13 amino acids long. The V and J ends lost 3 bases and 9 bases, in that order; junction bases with no gene match: 4. Germline V gene sequence: CDR1 SGHNT, CDR2 YENEEA.

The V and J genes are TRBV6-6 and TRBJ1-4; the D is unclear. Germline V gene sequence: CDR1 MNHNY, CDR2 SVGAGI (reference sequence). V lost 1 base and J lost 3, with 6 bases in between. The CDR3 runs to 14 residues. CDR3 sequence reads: CASSYWRANEKLFF. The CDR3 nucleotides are TGTGCCAGCAGTTACTGGCGGGCTAATGAAAAACTGTTTTTT.

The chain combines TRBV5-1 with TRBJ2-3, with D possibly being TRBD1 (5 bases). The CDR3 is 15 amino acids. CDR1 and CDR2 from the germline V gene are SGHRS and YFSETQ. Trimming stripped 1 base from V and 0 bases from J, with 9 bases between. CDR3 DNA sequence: TGCGCCAGCAGCTTGTCACAGGATAGCACAGATACGCAGTATTTT. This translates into CASSLSQDSTDTQYF.

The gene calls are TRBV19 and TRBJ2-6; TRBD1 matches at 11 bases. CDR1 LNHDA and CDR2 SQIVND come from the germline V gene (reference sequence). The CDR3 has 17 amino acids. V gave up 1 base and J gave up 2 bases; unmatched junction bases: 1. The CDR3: CASSIGTGGAGANVLTF. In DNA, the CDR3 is TGTGCCAGTAGTATAGGGACAGGGGGCGCTGGGGCCAACGTCCTGACTTTC.

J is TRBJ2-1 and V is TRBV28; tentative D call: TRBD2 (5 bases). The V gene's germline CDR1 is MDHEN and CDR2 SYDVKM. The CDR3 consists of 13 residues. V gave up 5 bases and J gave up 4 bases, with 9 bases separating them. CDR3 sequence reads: CASSEGAYNEQFF. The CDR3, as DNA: TGTGCCAGCAGTGAGGGAGCGTACAATGAGCAGTTCTTC.

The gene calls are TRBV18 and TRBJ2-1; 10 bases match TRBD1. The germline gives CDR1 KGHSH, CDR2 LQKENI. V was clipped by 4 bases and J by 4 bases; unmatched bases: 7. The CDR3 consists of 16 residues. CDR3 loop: CASSLTGTGVYNEQFF. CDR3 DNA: TGTGCCAGCTCACTGACTGGGACAGGGGTTTACAATGAGCAGTTCTTC.

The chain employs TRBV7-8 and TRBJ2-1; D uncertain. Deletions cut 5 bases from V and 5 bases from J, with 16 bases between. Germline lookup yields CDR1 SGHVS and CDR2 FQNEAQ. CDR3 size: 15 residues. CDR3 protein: CASSGVGHPNNEQFF. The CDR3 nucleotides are TGTGCCAGCAGCGGAGTGGGCCACCCGAACAATGAGCAGTTCTTC.

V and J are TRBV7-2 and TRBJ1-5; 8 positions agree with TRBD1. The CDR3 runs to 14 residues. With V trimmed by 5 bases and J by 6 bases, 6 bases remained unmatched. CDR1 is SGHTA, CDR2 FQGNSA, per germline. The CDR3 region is CASSLQGVGQPQHF. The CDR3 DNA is TGTGCCAGCAGCCTACAGGGGGTGGGTCAGCCCCAGCATTTT.

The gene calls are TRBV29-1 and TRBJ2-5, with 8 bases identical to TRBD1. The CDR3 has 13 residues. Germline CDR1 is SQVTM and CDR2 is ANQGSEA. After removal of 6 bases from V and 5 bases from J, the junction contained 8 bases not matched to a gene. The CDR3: CSVRDRFAETQYF. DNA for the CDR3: TGCAGCGTCCGGGACAGGTTTGCGGAGACCCAGTACTTC.